Each of the 12 T cell receptor beta chains below was sequenced from the same sample in a study of blood T cell repertoires in COVID-19. Using immunoSEQ multiplex PCR, the repertoire was profiled, and TCRdb retains in-frame clones only, with some absent. This sample yields about 82,000 clones, of which approximately 78% are seen a single time; approximately 6.8% belongs to the top ten. The specimen sequenced was peripheral blood. The receptors here all came from a man aged 50-60 years with active or convalescent COVID-19.

The chain recombines TRBV19 with TRBJ2-5; D remains unclear. Trimming cost V 3 bases and J 5 bases, with 10 bases left between them. CDR1 and CDR2 from the germline V gene are LNHDA and SQIVND (reference sequence). There are 13 residues in the CDR3. CDR3 protein: CASSIGGRETQYF. The CDR3 DNA reads as TGTGCCAGTAGTATCGGCGGAAGGGAGACCCAGTACTTC. Drawing the rest from reference TRBV19 and TRBJ2-5, the complete variable domain is DGGITQSPKYLFRKEGQNVTLSCEQNLNHDAMYWYRQDPGQGLRLIYYSQIVNDFQKGDIAEGYSVSREKKESFPLTVTSAQKNPTAFYLCASSIGGRETQYFGPGTRLLVL.

The J gene is TRBJ2-2, the V gene TRBV7-6; D ambiguous. CDR1 and CDR2 from the germline V gene are SGHVS and FNYEAQ. The CDR3 is made up of 15 amino acids. Trimming left V 5 bases short and J 2 bases short, with 12 bases between. DNA of the CDR3: TGTGCCAGCAGCCTTAACACCATTAACACCGGGGAGCTGTTTTTT. Its translation is CASSLNTINTGELFF.

This clone was observed a handful of times. Different DNA sequences within this sample yield the same CDR3. The chain uses TRBV14 and TRBJ1-1; no firm D call. CDR3 length: 14 amino acids. Trimming removed 3 bases at V and 2 bases at J, with 10 bases between. Per the germline V gene, CDR1 is SGHDN and CDR2 is FVKESK. CDR3 nucleotides: TGTGCCAGCAGCCAGGGCCTTCGAAACACTGAAGCTTTCTTT. Protein sequence: CASSQGLRNTEAFF.

The rearrangement links TRBV7-2 to TRBJ1-1; no definite D call. The V gene's germline CDR1 is SGHTA and CDR2 FQGNSA. There are 16 residues in the CDR3. The ends were cut back, 1 base at V and 0 bases at J, with 12 bases in the middle. The CDR3, as DNA: TGTGCCAGCAGCTTAGAGGGAGGTCCCATGAACACTGAAGCTTTCTTT. It specifies CASSLEGGPMNTEAFF.

V gene TRBV20-1 combines with J gene TRBJ1-1; weak D call: TRBD1 (5 bases). Germline CDR1 reads DFQATT; CDR2 reads SNEGSKA (reference sequence). The CDR3 extends over 13 amino acids. V was cut by 3 bases and J by 0 bases, with 8 bases left in between. CDR3 loop: CSASSRVNTEAFF. CDR3 sequence (DNA): TGCAGTGCTAGTTCCAGGGTGAACACTGAAGCTTTCTTT.

The V gene is TRBV19, the J gene TRBJ1-1, with D perhaps TRBD1 (5 bases). The CDR3 consists of 13 residues. V lost 5 bases and J 5 bases, leaving 12 bases between the germline ends. The V gene's germline CDR1 is LNHDA and CDR2 SQIVND (reference sequence). The CDR3 here is CASSGAGRTEAFF. The DNA of the CDR3 is TGTGCCAGTAGTGGGGCAGGACGGACTGAAGCTTTCTTT.

J is TRBJ2-2 and V is TRBV7-2, with 8 bases fitting TRBD1. V was pared by 3 bases and J by 5 bases, with 5 bases of the junction left unmatched. This CDR3 region has 15 residues. CDR1 is SGHTA and CDR2 is FQGNSA in the germline V gene. The DNA for the CDR3 is TGTGCCAGCAGCTTTGGCAGGGGGCGGACCGGGGAGCTGTTTTTT. Encoded protein: CASSFGRGRTGELFF.

V usage is TRBV12-3 or TRBV12-4 and J usage is TRBJ1-2, with D perhaps TRBD1 (6 bases). The V gene lost 3 bases and the J gene lost 8 bases, with 13 bases spanning the gap. The CDR3 is made up of 13 amino acids. CDR3 sequence reads: CASSFGVGGGYTF. The CDR3 DNA reads as TGTGCCAGCAGTTTTGGGGTAGGGGGAGGCTACACCTTC.

The chain employs TRBV6-5 and TRBJ2-7; 9 bases agree with TRBD1. V shed 7 bases, J shed 4 bases, and the junction held 8 bases outside the gene matches. Per the germline V gene, CDR1 is MNHEY and CDR2 is SVGAGI. This CDR3 has 14 amino acids. CDR3 in DNA: TGTGCCAGCATCAGGACAGGGGCACTTTACGAGCAGTACGTC. The encoded protein is CASIRTGALYEQYV.

This chain connects TRBV3-1 (or the pseudogene TRBV3-2) to TRBJ2-5, with 13 bases matching TRBD2. This CDR3 is 18 amino acids long. Germline-derived CDR1 and CDR2 are LGHDT and YNNKEL (reference sequence). V dropped 5 bases and J dropped 1; count of bases not matched to a gene: 10. The CDR3 sequence: CASSTLPGLAGAQETQYF. CDR3 nucleotide sequence: TGTGCCAGCAGCACCCTTCCCGGACTAGCGGGGGCCCAAGAGACCCAGTACTTC.

J is TRBJ2-4 and V is TRBV5-1, with 7 nucleotides matching TRBD1. This CDR3 region has 18 residues. Germline V gene lookup returns CDR1 SGHRS and CDR2 YFSETQ. Trimming took 4 bases from V and 1 from J; bases not matched to a gene: 14. CDR3 amino acids: CASSPSTGAGFAKNIQYF. In DNA form, the CDR3 reads TGCGCCAGCAGCCCTTCCACAGGGGCCGGCTTTGCCAAAAACATTCAGTACTTC.

The rearrangement joins TRBV3-1 (or the pseudogene TRBV3-2) to TRBJ2-7; no clear D gene. CDR1 and CDR2 from the germline V gene are LGHDT and YNNKEL (reference sequence). The ends were cut back, 0 bases at V and 0 bases at J, with 6 bases in the middle. The length of the CDR3 is 14 residues. This CDR3 reads CASSQEYTSYEQYF. CDR3 nucleotide sequence: TGTGCCAGCAGCCAAGAATACACCTCCTACGAGCAGTACTTC.